A selection of T cell receptor beta chains follows, all from one sample in a study of neoadjuvant anti-PD-1 for oral cavity cancer. The repertoire was sequenced with immunoSEQ multiplex PCR; TCRdb's copy has only in-frame clones and lacks some. The sample lists about 42,000 clones; about 76% were seen once. Sequenced here: PBMCs, sampled after nivolumab (anti-PD-1) treatment. These receptors were collected from a person aged 35 to 85 with oral cavity squamous cell carcinoma. Both conserved end residues are part of each CDR3. Each record gives: V gene, J gene, clone size, D gene, CDR3 DNA, CDR3 protein. The D gene is left open where the match is weak. Some rows have no size entry. The others give once, few or many, or a class for an expanded clone.

v_gene: TRBV10-2; j_gene: TRBJ2-5; abundance: NA; d_gene: TRBD2; CDR3nt: TGCGCCAGCAGACCCCTGACTAGCATGGAGACCCAGTACTTC; CDR3aa: CASRPLTSMETQYF
v_gene: TRBV4-2; j_gene: TRBJ2-5; abundance: NA; d_gene: TRBD2; CDR3nt: TGTGCCAGCAGCCCCGGGACTAGCGGGGGCAACCAAGAGACCCAGTACTTC; CDR3aa: CASSPGTSGGNQETQYF
v_gene: TRBV7-2; j_gene: TRBJ2-3; abundance: NA; d_gene: NA; CDR3nt: TGTGCCAGCAGCTTAAGAGGGAGGGATACGCAGTATTTT; CDR3aa: CASSLRGRDTQYF
v_gene: TRBV4-1; j_gene: TRBJ1-4; abundance: NA; d_gene: TRBD1; CDR3nt: TGCGCCAGCAGCTCGGGACAGCAATACGAAAAACTGTTTTTT; CDR3aa: CASSSGQQYEKLFF
v_gene: TRBV9; j_gene: TRBJ1-2; abundance: NA; d_gene: TRBD1; CDR3nt: TGTGCCAGCAGCCCGAGGGACAGGGGTAACTATGGCTACACCTTC; CDR3aa: CASSPRDRGNYGYTF
v_gene: TRBV5-1; j_gene: TRBJ2-3; abundance: few; d_gene: TRBD2; CDR3nt: TGCGCCAGCAGCGTCACTAGCGGGAGACCCGATACGCAGTATTTT; CDR3aa: CASSVTSGRPDTQYF
v_gene: TRBV10-2; j_gene: TRBJ2-5; abundance: NA; d_gene: NA; CDR3nt: TGCGCCAGCAGTGTTCTTGGGAACCAAGAGACCCAGTACTTC; CDR3aa: CASSVLGNQETQYF
v_gene: TRBV28; j_gene: TRBJ2-7; abundance: NA; d_gene: NA; CDR3nt: TGTGCCAGCAGCCCTGCAGGACCCCTCTCCTACGAGCAGTACTTC; CDR3aa: CASSPAGPLSYEQYF
v_gene: TRBV6-1; j_gene: TRBJ1-1; abundance: NA; d_gene: TRBD1; CDR3nt: TGTGCCAGCAGACGACAGGGCGGGAACACTGAAGCTTTCTTT; CDR3aa: CASRRQGGNTEAFF
v_gene: TRBV5-4; j_gene: TRBJ2-7; abundance: NA; d_gene: NA; CDR3nt: TGTGCCAGCAGCTTGGGTCAGGGGAACGAGCAGTACTTC; CDR3aa: CASSLGQGNEQYF
v_gene: TRBV7-2; j_gene: TRBJ2-7; abundance: NA; d_gene: NA; CDR3nt: TGTGCCAGCAGCTTAGGCGGGACAAAAGCCTACGAGCAGTACTTC; CDR3aa: CASSLGGTKAYEQYF
v_gene: TRBV9; j_gene: TRBJ2-2; abundance: medium-sized; d_gene: TRBD1; CDR3nt: TGTGCCAGCAGCGTAGGTAGGACAGGCCCTGTTTTGGGGGAGCTGTTTTTT; CDR3aa: CASSVGRTGPVLGELFF
v_gene: TRBV5-1; j_gene: TRBJ1-4; abundance: once; d_gene: NA; CDR3nt: TGCGCCAGCAAAGATTTAGGGGGAACTAATGAAAAACTGTTTTTT; CDR3aa: CASKDLGGTNEKLFF
v_gene: TRBV28; j_gene: TRBJ2-5; abundance: NA; d_gene: TRBD2; CDR3nt: TGTGCCAGCAGGGGGGAGGGCCCGGCGGAGACCCAGTACTTC; CDR3aa: CASRGEGPAETQYF
v_gene: TRBV10-3; j_gene: TRBJ1-1; abundance: NA; d_gene: NA; CDR3nt: TGTGCCATCAGTGAAACGCCAGGAACAACGAACACTGAAGCTTTCTTT; CDR3aa: CAISETPGTTNTEAFF
v_gene: TRBV5-1; j_gene: TRBJ2-5; abundance: NA; d_gene: TRBD2; CDR3nt: TGCGCCAGCAGCCGCACTAGCGGGAGGCAGGGTGAGACCCAGTACTTC; CDR3aa: CASSRTSGRQGETQYF
v_gene: TRBV9; j_gene: TRBJ2-5; abundance: once; d_gene: NA; CDR3nt: TGTGCCAGCAGCGTCTTAGGTCTCCAGGAGACCCAGTACTTC; CDR3aa: CASSVLGLQETQYF
v_gene: TRBV9; j_gene: TRBJ2-7; abundance: NA; d_gene: TRBD1; CDR3nt: TGTGCCAGCAGCGTAGGGGGACAGGGAGGCGAGCAGTACTTC; CDR3aa: CASSVGGQGGEQYF
v_gene: TRBV11-2; j_gene: TRBJ2-5; abundance: NA; d_gene: NA; CDR3nt: TGTGCCAGCAGCTTAGAAGCACACCCCCTGGAGACCCAGTACTTC; CDR3aa: CASSLEAHPLETQYF
v_gene: TRBV27; j_gene: TRBJ2-7; abundance: NA; d_gene: NA; CDR3nt: TGTGCCAGCAGTTTTTCGCGGATTCCCTACGAGCAGTACTTC; CDR3aa: CASSFSRIPYEQYF
v_gene: TRBV29-1; j_gene: TRBJ1-2; abundance: once; d_gene: TRBD1; CDR3nt: TGCAGCGCCGGCAAGGGGACAGGCATGTATGGCTACACCTTC; CDR3aa: CSAGKGTGMYGYTF
v_gene: TRBV10-2; j_gene: TRBJ1-6; abundance: NA; d_gene: NA; CDR3nt: TGCGCCAGCAGTGAGGTGGGGGGGGGTTCACCCCTCCACTTT; CDR3aa: CASSEVGGGSPLHF
v_gene: TRBV15; j_gene: TRBJ2-1; abundance: NA; d_gene: NA; CDR3nt: TGTGCCACCAGTATATTTCGCGGTAATGAGCAGTTCTTC; CDR3aa: CATSIFRGNEQFF
v_gene: TRBV25-1; j_gene: TRBJ2-2; abundance: NA; d_gene: NA; CDR3nt: TGTGCCAGCAGTGAAACAGCCGGGGAGCTGTTTTTT; CDR3aa: CASSETAGELFF
v_gene: TRBV9; j_gene: TRBJ1-4; abundance: NA; d_gene: NA; CDR3nt: TGTGCCAGCAGCGCCGGGGGAACTAATGAAAAACTGTTTTTT; CDR3aa: CASSAGGTNEKLFF
v_gene: TRBV6-4; j_gene: TRBJ1-1; abundance: NA; d_gene: NA; CDR3nt: TGTGCCAGCAGTGGAAACGGCTTTGAAGCTTTCTTT; CDR3aa: CASSGNGFEAFF
v_gene: TRBV11-2; j_gene: TRBJ2-2; abundance: NA; d_gene: NA; CDR3nt: TGTGCCAGCAGCCGAGGGGGGTCGGGCTATACCGGGGAGCTGTTTTTT; CDR3aa: CASSRGGSGYTGELFF
v_gene: TRBV14; j_gene: TRBJ2-2; abundance: NA; d_gene: TRBD1; CDR3nt: TGTGCCAGCAGCCAAACAGGGGTTCGAGGAACCGGGGAGCTGTTTTTT; CDR3aa: CASSQTGVRGTGELFF
v_gene: TRBV28; j_gene: TRBJ1-1; abundance: NA; d_gene: NA; CDR3nt: TGTGCCAGCCCCCCCGCGGGCAGTAAACAGGATACTGAAGCTTTCTTT; CDR3aa: CASPPAGSKQDTEAFF
v_gene: TRBV11-2; j_gene: TRBJ2-7; abundance: NA; d_gene: TRBD1; CDR3nt: TGTGCCAGCAGCTACCGATCACAGGGGGCATACGAGCAGTACTTC; CDR3aa: CASSYRSQGAYEQYF
v_gene: TRBV18; j_gene: TRBJ1-1; abundance: NA; d_gene: NA; CDR3nt: TGTGCCAGCTCACCACCGATCTCCAGGGGGAACACTGAAGCTTTCTTT; CDR3aa: CASSPPISRGNTEAFF
v_gene: TRBV7-3; j_gene: TRBJ2-1; abundance: NA; d_gene: TRBD2; CDR3nt: TGTGCCAGCAGCTTAAAGGCCGGGACTAGCGGGACGGATGAGCAGTTCTTC; CDR3aa: CASSLKAGTSGTDEQFF
v_gene: TRBV19; j_gene: TRBJ1-1; abundance: NA; d_gene: NA; CDR3nt: TGTGCCAGTAGTATGGCGGGGACTGAAGCTTTCTTT; CDR3aa: CASSMAGTEAFF
v_gene: TRBV6-1; j_gene: TRBJ2-3; abundance: NA; d_gene: NA; CDR3nt: TGTGCCAGCAAGCCGGGACTCCCCTTCACAGATACGCAGTATTTT; CDR3aa: CASKPGLPFTDTQYF
v_gene: TRBV18; j_gene: TRBJ1-1; abundance: NA; d_gene: NA; CDR3nt: TGTGCCAGCTCACCACCCGGGGGCATCGGCACTGAAGCTTTCTTT; CDR3aa: CASSPPGGIGTEAFF
v_gene: TRBV10-1; j_gene: TRBJ1-2; abundance: few; d_gene: NA; CDR3nt: TGCGCCAGCAGTGACCCGGGAAGGGGTGGCTACACCTTC; CDR3aa: CASSDPGRGGYTF
v_gene: TRBV19; j_gene: TRBJ1-4; abundance: NA; d_gene: NA; CDR3nt: TGTGCCGATAGGGGATTCGAAAAACTGTTTTTT; CDR3aa: CADRGFEKLFF
v_gene: TRBV11-3; j_gene: TRBJ2-3; abundance: NA; d_gene: NA; CDR3nt: TGTGCCAGCAGCCCCGGAGGGGGAAGCACAGATACGCAGTATTTT; CDR3aa: CASSPGGGSTDTQYF
v_gene: TRBV10-1; j_gene: TRBJ2-1; abundance: NA; d_gene: NA; CDR3nt: TGCGCCAGCAGTGAGATAGGGACGTACAATGAGCAGTTCTTC; CDR3aa: CASSEIGTYNEQFF
v_gene: TRBV2; j_gene: TRBJ2-3; abundance: NA; d_gene: NA; CDR3nt: TGTGCCAGCAGGCCCGGGGAGGCAACCACAGATACGCAGTATTTT; CDR3aa: CASRPGEATTDTQYF
v_gene: TRBV7-2; j_gene: TRBJ1-2; abundance: few; d_gene: TRBD1; CDR3nt: TGTGCCAGCAGCTTGACTCAGGGGGTTTCGTTATTTGGCTACACCTTC; CDR3aa: CASSLTQGVSLFGYTF
v_gene: TRBV2; j_gene: TRBJ1-3; abundance: NA; d_gene: TRBD1; CDR3nt: TGTGCCAGCAGTCACTCTGGACAGGGGAGCTCTGGAAACACCATATATTTT; CDR3aa: CASSHSGQGSSGNTIYF
v_gene: TRBV19; j_gene: TRBJ1-6; abundance: NA; d_gene: NA; CDR3nt: TGTGCCAGTAGCTCCCCGCCGGGCTCCCTCAATTCACCCCTCCACTTT; CDR3aa: CASSSPPGSLNSPLHF
v_gene: TRBV7-8; j_gene: TRBJ1-4; abundance: NA; d_gene: NA; CDR3nt: TGTGCCAGCAGCGAGGGGGGGACGCGCAATGAAAAACTGTTTTTT; CDR3aa: CASSEGGTRNEKLFF
v_gene: TRBV4-1; j_gene: TRBJ1-5; abundance: NA; d_gene: TRBD1; CDR3nt: TGCGCCAGCAGCCAAGAAAAGGGGGCAGGGTATCAGCCCCAGCATTTT; CDR3aa: CASSQEKGAGYQPQHF
v_gene: TRBV5-1; j_gene: TRBJ2-7; abundance: NA; d_gene: NA; CDR3nt: TGCGCCAGCAGCTTGGTAACGTCGGCCTTTGGGACCTCCTACGAGCAGTACTTC; CDR3aa: CASSLVTSAFGTSYEQYF
v_gene: TRBV6-1; j_gene: TRBJ1-3; abundance: NA; d_gene: NA; CDR3nt: TGTGCCAGCAGGAAGGGTATTGATTCTGGAAACACCATATATTTT; CDR3aa: CASRKGIDSGNTIYF
v_gene: TRBV4-1; j_gene: TRBJ2-2; abundance: NA; d_gene: NA; CDR3nt: TGCGCCAGCAGCTTCAGGGGACATAACACCGGGGAGCTGTTTTTT; CDR3aa: CASSFRGHNTGELFF
v_gene: TRBV29-1; j_gene: TRBJ2-7; abundance: NA; d_gene: NA; CDR3nt: TGCAGCGTTGTTTCGGGGTTCGGCGAGCAGTACTTC; CDR3aa: CSVVSGFGEQYF
v_gene: TRBV29-1; j_gene: TRBJ2-1; abundance: few; d_gene: TRBD2; CDR3nt: TGCAGCGTTGAAGGGGCTAGCGGAGTTCCCAATGAGCAGTTCTTC; CDR3aa: CSVEGASGVPNEQFF
v_gene: TRBV10-2; j_gene: TRBJ1-5; abundance: NA; d_gene: NA; CDR3nt: TGCGCCAGCAGTGAGGCCGGGACATGGGTTCCTCAGCCCCAGCATTTT; CDR3aa: CASSEAGTWVPQPQHF
v_gene: TRBV7-2; j_gene: TRBJ2-3; abundance: NA; d_gene: NA; CDR3nt: TGTGCCAGCAGCCGTTCCCGGGGGCGCACAGATACGCAGTATTTT; CDR3aa: CASSRSRGRTDTQYF
v_gene: TRBV10-1; j_gene: TRBJ2-2; abundance: few; d_gene: NA; CDR3nt: TGCGCCAGCAGTGAGTCGACGGGGGCAACCGGGGAGCTGTTTTTT; CDR3aa: CASSESTGATGELFF
v_gene: TRBV7-8; j_gene: TRBJ1-4; abundance: few; d_gene: NA; CDR3nt: TGTGCCAGCTGCGGGCGCCAGGGTAATGAAAAACTGTTTTTT; CDR3aa: CASCGRQGNEKLFF
v_gene: TRBV4-1; j_gene: TRBJ2-7; abundance: NA; d_gene: NA; CDR3nt: TGCGCCAGCAGCCATAGATGGGACGACTTGAGCTCCTACGAGCAGTACTTC; CDR3aa: CASSHRWDDLSSYEQYF